This TCR beta chain was documented in a study of cytomegalovirus exposure and HLA in healthy donors. Per germline, CDR1 MNHEY and CDR2 SVGAGI. CDR3 length: 15 amino acids. V shed 1 base, J shed 5 bases, and the junction held 2 bases outside the gene matches. The PCR made use of 60 Vbeta and 13 Jbeta primers. Generated by immunoSEQ multiplex PCR, the TCRdb table keeps only in-frame clones and is missing some. The sample includes 150,000 to 200,000 clones, roughly 80% of them seen just once. Findings and caveats of the study: One cluster of highly shared sequence variants probably arose as a sequencing artifact.

About this clone itself: Its antigen is unknown.

The chain couples TRBV6-5 to TRBJ2-1, with 10 bases identical to TRBD1. The origin of this receptor is a man between 18 and 29 years old in good health and CMV-seronegative. The sequencing sample was made of PBMCs. The chain's CDR3 is CASSYWTGGNNEQFF. Here the CDR3 DNA reads TGTGCCAGCAGTTACTGGACAGGGGGGAACAATGAGCAGTTCTTC.